A single sample gave rise to the 9 T cell receptor beta chains below, sequenced in a study of blood T cell repertoires in COVID-19. Clones were read by immunoSEQ multiplex PCR, and TCRdb kept only the in-frame ones, dropping some. The sample has under 250,000 clones, 85% seen once. The sequenced material came from PBMCs or T cells enriched from blood (not recorded which). The source is a woman aged 45-60 years with acute COVID-19.

This sequence joins TRBV9 and TRBJ2-5; tentatively, D is TRBD1 (6 bases). The ends were cut back, 0 bases at V and 7 bases at J, with 19 bases in the middle. The CDR3 is made up of 16 amino acids. CDR1 and CDR2 (germline): SGDLS, YYNGEE. The DNA for the CDR3 is TGTGCCAGCAGCGTAGCCCTCGTTGGGACAAACCGGACCCAGTACTTC. As protein: CASSVALVGTNRTQYF.

The rearrangement links TRBV9 to TRBJ1-4, with D perhaps TRBD1 (5 bases). The CDR3 spans 18 residues. V dropped 3 bases and J dropped 3 bases, with 21 bases sitting between them. The germline V gene encodes CDR1 SGDLS and CDR2 YYNGEE. The CDR3 loop reads CASSGGGGGPGANEKLFF. The CDR3 DNA sequence: TGTGCCAGCAGCGGCGGTGGGGGAGGCCCTGGGGCTAATGAAAAACTGTTTTTT.

The chain couples TRBV5-1 to TRBJ2-2; 9 nucleotides match TRBD1. Germline CDR1 reads SGHRS; CDR2 reads YFSETQ. With V trimmed by 3 bases and J by 4 bases, 4 bases remained unmatched. This CDR3 is built from 15 residues. In DNA, the CDR3 is TGCGCCAGCAGCTCGGGACAGGGAATCACCGGGGAGCTGTTTTTT. Its protein product is CASSSGQGITGELFF.

This chain connects TRBV9 to TRBJ1-2; D is perhaps TRBD1 (6 bases). The CDR3 has 13 residues. V lost 3 bases, J lost 1 base, and 7 bases lay in between. Germline V gene lookup returns CDR1 SGDLS and CDR2 YYNGEE. DNA for the CDR3: TGTGCCAGCAGCGAACAGGGTAACTATGGCTACACCTTC. This sequence encodes CASSEQGNYGYTF.

V gene TRBV18 combines with J gene TRBJ2-2, with a possible D match to TRBD1 (5 bases). Germline CDR1 is KGHSH and CDR2 is LQKENI. Between the trimmed V and J ends, which lost 3 bases and 7 bases, there was a span of 9 bases. The CDR3 loop spans 13 amino acids. CDR3 region: CASSPTDGGELFF. CDR3 nucleotide sequence: TGTGCCAGCTCACCGACAGACGGCGGGGAGCTGTTTTTT.

The chain has TRBV5-1 and TRBJ1-6; 7 nucleotides line up with TRBD1. Trimming at V came to 2 bases and at J to 10 bases, leaving 6 bases not matched to a gene. Germline CDR1 and CDR2: SGHRS and YFSETQ. The CDR3 is 14 amino acids. CDR3 in amino acids: CASSFGQGVSPLHF. DNA of the CDR3: TGCGCCAGCAGCTTTGGCCAGGGGGTCTCACCCCTCCACTTT.

The chain links TRBV6-5 to TRBJ2-7, with unresolved D. Trimming stripped 4 bases from V and 1 base from J, with 8 bases between. CDR1 and CDR2 (germline): MNHEY, SVGAGI. CDR3 length: 13 residues. CDR3 in amino acids: CASSSPNSYEQYF. The CDR3 DNA sequence: TGTGCCAGCAGTTCCCCAAATTCCTACGAGCAGTACTTC.

The rearrangement uses TRBV11-2 and TRBJ2-7, with D unresolved. CDR3 length: 17 residues. Trimming shortened V by 1 base and J by 2 bases, and 18 bases separated the two germline ends. CDR1 is SGHAT and CDR2 is FQNNGV in the germline V gene. The CDR3 loop is CASSLVIGDGPTYEQYF. CDR3 in DNA: TGTGCCAGCAGCTTAGTAATTGGAGACGGCCCGACCTACGAGCAGTACTTC.

The chain couples TRBV11-3 to TRBJ2-3; D may be TRBD2 (5 bases). The CDR3 covers 12 residues. V was clipped by 5 bases and J by 2 bases, with 5 bases between them. Per germline, CDR1 SGHNT and CDR2 YENEEA. CDR3: CASSRDTDTQYF. For the CDR3, the DNA is TGTGCCAGCAGCCGGGACACAGATACGCAGTATTTT.